What follows describes a single T cell receptor beta chain. This specimen comes from a study of Ad26.COV2.S vaccination and SARS-CoV-2 variants. Germline CDR1 reads SGHRS; CDR2 reads YFSETQ. The junction had 3 bases not matched to a gene; V was cut back by 4 bases and J by 1 base. This CDR3 spans 15 amino acids. The method was immunoSEQ multiplex PCR; TCRdb's version includes in-frame clones alone and lacks a portion of them. This sample has 250,000 or so clones, with approximately 90% found just once. Treatment: 19 received Ad26.COV2.S at low or high dose, single or two shots; 5 received placebo; per-sample allocation not given. Day 63 after the first vaccine or placebo injection was the time point for sampling.

The sample here was peripheral blood, taken in a trial of Ad26.COV2.S vaccine versus placebo. The V gene is TRBV5-1, the J gene TRBJ2-5; 11 bases match TRBD1. The TCR was taken from a person between 18 and 65 years old who received the Ad26.COV2.S COVID-19 vaccine or a placebo. The CDR3 coding sequence is TGCGCCAGCAGCCCGGACAGGGGGCTCCAAGAGACCCAGTACTTC. Its translation: CASSPDRGLQETQYF.